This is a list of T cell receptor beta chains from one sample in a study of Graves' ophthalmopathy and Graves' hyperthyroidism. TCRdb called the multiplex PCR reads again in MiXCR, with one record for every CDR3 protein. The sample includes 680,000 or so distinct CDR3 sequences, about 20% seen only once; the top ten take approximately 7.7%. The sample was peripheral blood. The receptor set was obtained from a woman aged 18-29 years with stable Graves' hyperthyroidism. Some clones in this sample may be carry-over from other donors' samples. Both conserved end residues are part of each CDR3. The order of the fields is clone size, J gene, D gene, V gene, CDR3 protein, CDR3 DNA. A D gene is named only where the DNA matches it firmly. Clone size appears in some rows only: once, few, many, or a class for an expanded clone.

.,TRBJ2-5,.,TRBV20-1,CSASARLETQYF,TGCAGTGCTAGTGCCCGACTCGAGACCCAGTACTTC
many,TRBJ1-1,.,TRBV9,CASSVGGRGMSTEAFF,TGTGCCAGCAGCGTAGGAGGTAGGGGAATGAGCACTGAAGCTTTCTTT
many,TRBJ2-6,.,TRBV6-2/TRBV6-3,CASRATAGANVLTF,TGTGCCAGCAGAGCGACGGCGGGGGCCAACGTCCTGACTTTC
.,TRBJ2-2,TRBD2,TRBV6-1,CASSQTSSPGELFF,TGTGCCAGCAGTCAGACTAGCTCTCCCGGGGAGCTGTTTTTT
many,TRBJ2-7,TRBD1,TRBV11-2,CASRLTGTVSYEQYF,TGTGCCAGCAGACTTACCGGGACAGTCTCCTACGAGCAGTACTTC
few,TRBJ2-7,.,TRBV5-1,CASSSLGKPAGEQYF,TGCGCCAGCAGCTCCCTGGGTAAACCCGCGGGCGAGCAGTACTTC
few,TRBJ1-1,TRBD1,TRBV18,CASSPGWRGRSTEAFF,TGTGCCAGCTCACCAGGATGGAGGGGGCGGAGTACTGAAGCTTTCTTT
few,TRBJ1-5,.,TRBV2,CASSVGVNRPQHF,TGTGCCAGCAGTGTCGGAGTCAATCGGCCCCAGCATTTT
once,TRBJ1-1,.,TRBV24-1,CATATRELMNTDAFF,TGTGCCACCGCAACCAGGGAACTCATGAACACTGACGCTTTCTTT
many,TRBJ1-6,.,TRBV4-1,CASSQDPSRPLHF,TGCGCCAGCAGCCAAGATCCCTCAAGGCCCCTCCACTTT
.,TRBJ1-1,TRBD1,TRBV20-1,CSAPKPGGTEAFF,TGCAGTGCGCCAAAGCCAGGGGGCACTGAAGCTTTCTTT
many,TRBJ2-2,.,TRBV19,CASPDHYTGELFF,TGTGCCAGTCCGGACCATTACACCGGGGAGCTGTTTTTT
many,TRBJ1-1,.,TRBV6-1,CASREMNTEAFF,TGTGCCAGCAGGGAAATGAACACTGAAGCTTTCTTT
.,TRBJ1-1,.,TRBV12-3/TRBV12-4,CASSTSTEDTEAFF,TGTGCCAGCAGTACATCGACAGAGGACACTGAAGCTTTCTTT
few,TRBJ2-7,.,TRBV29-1,CSVELARGIEQYF,TGCAGCGTTGAACTAGCTCGCGGAATCGAGCAGTACTTC
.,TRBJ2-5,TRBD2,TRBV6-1,CASSPGTSAKTQYF,TGTGCCAGCAGCCCCGGGACTAGCGCCAAGACGCAGTACTTC
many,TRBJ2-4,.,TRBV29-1,CSVGDGDQYF,TGCAGCGTTGGCGATGGGGATCAGTACTTC
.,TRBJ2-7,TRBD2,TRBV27,CASRLAPSGTYEQYF,TGTGCCAGCAGATTAGCGCCTAGCGGCACCTACGAGCAGTACTTC
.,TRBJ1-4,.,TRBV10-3,CAISVRVYEKLFF,TGTGCCATCAGTGTAAGGGTTTATGAAAAACTGTTTTTT
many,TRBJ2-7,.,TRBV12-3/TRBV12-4,CASSLGLAYEQYF,TGTGCCAGCAGTTTGGGCCTTGCCTACGAGCAGTACTTC
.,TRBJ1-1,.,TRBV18,CASSLPSSGAFF,TGTGCCAGCTCACTCCCCTCGTCTGGGGCTTTCTTT
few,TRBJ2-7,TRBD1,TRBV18,CASSPRGQVYEQYF,TGTGCCAGCTCACCAAGGGGGCAGGTCTACGAGCAGTACTTC
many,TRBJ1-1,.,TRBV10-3,CAISDSLNTEAFF,TGTGCCATCAGTGACAGCCTGAACACTGAAGCTTTCTTT
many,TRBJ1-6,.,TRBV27,CASSLTTTLDSPLHF,TGTGCCAGCAGTTTAACCACTACGCTAGATTCACCCCTCCACTTT
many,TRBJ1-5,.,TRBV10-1,CASKKRGQPQHF,TGCGCCAGCAAGAAACGGGGCCAGCCCCAGCATTTT
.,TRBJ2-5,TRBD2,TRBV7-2,CASSRSGSEETQYF,TGTGCCAGCAGCCGGAGCGGGAGCGAAGAGACCCAGTACTTC